Listed below are T cell receptor beta chains from one sample, sequenced in a study of T cell responses to AZD1222 COVID-19 vaccine. The repertoire was sequenced with immunoSEQ multiplex PCR; TCRdb's copy has only in-frame clones and lacks some. The sample has under 80,000 clones; 88% are singletons. Source: peripheral blood, taken on day 0 of AZD1222 vaccination. All receptors derive from an adult in good health. CDR3s include the opening cysteine and the closing phenylalanine or tryptophan. The order of the fields is D gene, V gene, clone size, J gene, CDR3 DNA, CDR3 protein. D genes are given only for firm matches. Size is stated for part of the rows, as once, few or many counts, or as a class when the clone is expanded.

NA	TRBV28	NA	TRBJ1-3	TGTGCCAGCAGTTTGTGGAGCCAGAGAGCCTCTGGAAACACCATATATTTT	CASSLWSQRASGNTIYF
TRBD1	TRBV10-3	NA	TRBJ1-5	TGTGCCATCAGCCCGGGACAGGGGAAGCAGCCCCAGCATTTT	CAISPGQGKQPQHF
TRBD2	TRBV19	many	TRBJ2-3	TGTGCCAGTGGTCCTGGGCGGGAGGGCTCAGATACGCAGTATTTT	CASGPGREGSDTQYF
NA	TRBV27	few	TRBJ1-1	TGTGCCAGCAGTCTCGCAGAGACAGCCGAAGCTTTCTTT	CASSLAETAEAFF
TRBD1	TRBV28	NA	TRBJ1-6	TGTGCCAGCGCCCCCGGGACAGAGAATTCACCCCTCCACTTT	CASAPGTENSPLHF
NA	TRBV27	NA	TRBJ2-7	TGTGCCAGCAGTTTACAAGGTAACGAGCAGTACTTC	CASSLQGNEQYF
NA	TRBV14	once	TRBJ1-6	TGTGCCAGCAGCAGGGGGGTCGGTTCACCCCTCCACTTT	CASSRGVGSPLHF
TRBD2	TRBV30	NA	TRBJ2-2	TGTGCCTGGAGTTTGAAACTAGCGGGAGGAACCGGGGAGCTGTTTTTT	CAWSLKLAGGTGELFF
NA	TRBV7-2	once	TRBJ1-5	TGTGCCAGCAGCTTGGACAGTTCTTGGGCGCCCCAGCATTTT	CASSLDSSWAPQHF
NA	TRBV3-1/TRBV3-2	NA	TRBJ1-2	TGTGCCAGCAGCCAAGGTAGTGGCTACACCTTC	CASSQGSGYTF
NA	TRBV19	NA	TRBJ2-1	TGTGCCAGTATGAGTAGGAGGAGCTCCTACAATGAGCAGTTCTTC	CASMSRRSSYNEQFF
NA	TRBV11-2	NA	TRBJ1-2	TGTGCCAGCAGCTTAGACGACTATGGCTACACCTTC	CASSLDDYGYTF
TRBD1	TRBV11-2	NA	TRBJ1-1	TGTGCCAGCAGCCCGTCGACAGGGGGGAACACTGAAGCTTTCTTT	CASSPSTGGNTEAFF
NA	TRBV13	NA	TRBJ2-3	TGTGCCAGCAGCCTACAGGAATCGCAGTATTTT	CASSLQESQYF
NA	TRBV3-1/TRBV3-2	NA	TRBJ2-5	TGTGCCAGCAGCCATCAGGGGCGGTGGGAGACCCAGTACTTC	CASSHQGRWETQYF
NA	TRBV5-1	NA	TRBJ2-2	TGCGCCAGCAGCTTGTACGGGGGTGGGAACACCGGGGAGCTGTTTTTT	CASSLYGGGNTGELFF
NA	TRBV27	once	TRBJ2-1	TGTGCCAGCAGTAACCCTAGCCCTATATCCTACAATGAGCAGTTCTTC	CASSNPSPISYNEQFF
TRBD2	TRBV3-1/TRBV3-2	NA	TRBJ2-7	TGTGCCAGCAGCTTTAGGACTAGCGGGAGGGCCTACGAGCAGTACTTC	CASSFRTSGRAYEQYF
TRBD2	TRBV7-2	NA	TRBJ2-4	TGTGCCAGCAGCCCCCCCAGAGAGCGGGGGGCCACCAAAAACATTCAGTACTTC	CASSPPRERGATKNIQYF
NA	TRBV5-5	NA	TRBJ1-2	TGTGCCAGCAGCTTGAGGGCAGGCTATGGCTACACCTTC	CASSLRAGYGYTF
NA	TRBV24-1	NA	TRBJ2-3	TGTGCCACCGGCCAGGGGGGCCCAGATACGCAGTATTTT	CATGQGGPDTQYF
NA	TRBV28	few	TRBJ2-1	TGTGCCAGCAGTTTCCAGGGAAGAATCGAGAAAAATGAGCAGTTCTTC	CASSFQGRIEKNEQFF
TRBD1	TRBV6-5	NA	TRBJ1-5	TGTGCCAGCAGCAAGACGCAGGGGGATCAGCCCCAGCATTTT	CASSKTQGDQPQHF
NA	TRBV3-1/TRBV3-2	NA	TRBJ1-4	TGTGCCAGCAGCCGGGACGCAGCAACTAATGAAAAACTGTTTTTT	CASSRDAATNEKLFF
NA	TRBV9	once	TRBJ1-1	TGTGCCAGCAGCATGACCCCATACACTGAAGCTTTCTTT	CASSMTPYTEAFF
TRBD2	TRBV18	few	TRBJ2-1	TGTGCCAGCTCACCCTCAGCGGGGAATGAGCAGTTCTTC	CASSPSAGNEQFF
TRBD1	TRBV9	NA	TRBJ1-5	TGTGCCAGCAGCGCCCATCGAACAGGGGGCGCGAACAATCAGCCCCAGCATTTT	CASSAHRTGGANNQPQHF
NA	TRBV15	NA	TRBJ1-5	TGTGCCACCGGGGGGGATAGAATGGACGGAGATCAGCCCCAGCATTTT	CATGGDRMDGDQPQHF
TRBD2	TRBV28	NA	TRBJ2-7	TGTGCCAGCAGCGGACTAGCGGGACGGCGCGAGCAGTACTTC	CASSGLAGRREQYF
TRBD2	TRBV28	NA	TRBJ2-1	TGTGCCAGCAGTTTATTTAAAGCGGGAGGGCGGGAGCAGTTCTTC	CASSLFKAGGREQFF
NA	TRBV4-1	NA	TRBJ2-7	TGCGCCAGCAGCCAAGAGGGATCCTACGAGCAGTACTTC	CASSQEGSYEQYF
NA	TRBV4-1	NA	TRBJ1-1	TGCGCCAGCAGGGGAGGGACCAGCGAAGCTTTCTTT	CASRGGTSEAFF
TRBD1	TRBV5-1	NA	TRBJ2-7	TGCGCCAGCAGCTTGTGTAGACAGGGATGCGAGCAGTACTTC	CASSLCRQGCEQYF
NA	TRBV28	once	TRBJ2-5	TGTGCCAGCAGTTCACTTACAGGGATCTCAACGACCCAGTACTTC	CASSSLTGISTTQYF
NA	TRBV24-1	NA	TRBJ2-7	TGTGCCACCAGTGGGAACGTTCTCTACGAGCAGTACTTC	CATSGNVLYEQYF
NA	TRBV12-3/TRBV12-4	once	TRBJ2-1	TGTGCCAGCCTGGCGCCAGGTTACAATGAGCAGTTCTTC	CASLAPGYNEQFF
NA	TRBV5-1	many	TRBJ2-3	TGCGCCAGCAGCTTGGCAGGGATGGGCACAGATACGCAGTATTTT	CASSLAGMGTDTQYF
NA	TRBV4-2	NA	TRBJ2-3	TGTGCCAGCAGCCAGGAGGGACCCCCGAGGACAGATACGCAGTATTTT	CASSQEGPPRTDTQYF
NA	TRBV15	NA	TRBJ1-1	TGTGCCACCAGCACGGATGTGAACACTGAAGCTTTCTTT	CATSTDVNTEAFF
NA	TRBV19	NA	TRBJ2-7	TGTGCCAGTAGTTATGGACAGTCCTACGAGCAGTACTTC	CASSYGQSYEQYF
NA	TRBV27	few	TRBJ1-6	TGTGCCAGCACCTACCAACCAGGCAACCCAGTAGGGTCACCCCTCCACTTT	CASTYQPGNPVGSPLHF
NA	TRBV4-3	once	TRBJ2-3	TGCGCCAGCAGCCAAGGGTCCCTGGATACGCAGTATTTT	CASSQGSLDTQYF
NA	TRBV19	NA	TRBJ2-7	TGTGCCAGTTCAGACAGCTACGAGCAGTACTTC	CASSDSYEQYF
TRBD1	TRBV19	once	TRBJ1-2	TGTGCCAGTAGTCACGACAGGGCGATTTTCTATGGCTACACCTTC	CASSHDRAIFYGYTF
TRBD2	TRBV11-2	NA	TRBJ2-1	TGTGCCAGCAGCTTAGATAGTCGGGCTAGCGGGAGTTCCTACAATGAGCAGTTCTTC	CASSLDSRASGSSYNEQFF
NA	TRBV28	NA	TRBJ2-3	TGTGCCAGCAGTTTAAATAAGGGTTTGGGCACAGATACGCAGTATTTT	CASSLNKGLGTDTQYF
TRBD1	TRBV11-3	NA	TRBJ1-2	TGTGCCAGCAGCCCAGACAGGGGGCGTGGTGGCTACACCTTC	CASSPDRGRGGYTF
NA	TRBV6-1	NA	TRBJ1-5	TGTGCCAGCAGTGAATCCGGTAATAGCAATCAGCCCCAGCATTTT	CASSESGNSNQPQHF
NA	TRBV5-4	few	TRBJ2-7	TGTGCCAGCAGCTTGGTCTACGAGCAGTACTTC	CASSLVYEQYF
TRBD1	TRBV10-2	NA	TRBJ2-7	TGCGCCAGCAGTGGGGCAGGGACAGCCTACGAGCAGTACTTC	CASSGAGTAYEQYF
NA	TRBV28	NA	TRBJ2-2	TGTGCCAGCAGTTTACGGCAGGGGATTAGGCGGGGAGCTGTTTTT	CASSLRQGIRRGAVF
NA	TRBV5-5	NA	TRBJ2-7	TGTGCCAGCAGCCTCGACACCACCTCCTCCTACGAGCAGTACTTC	CASSLDTTSSYEQYF